This TCR beta chain was observed in a study of patients and donors after allogeneic stem cell transplantation. In TCRdb, the RT-PCR reads were re-called with MiXCR into one record per CDR3 protein. This sample carries tens of thousands of distinct CDR3 sequences, around 6.8% of them seen once, and the ten largest clones take roughly 34%. The CDR3 runs to 18 residues. Deletions cut 5 bases from V and 1 base from J, with 21 bases between. Germline CDR1 is SEHNR and CDR2 is FQNEAQ (reference sequence). The sequenced sample consisted of blood, either unsorted or a sorted T cell fraction (not recorded which). This clonotype was sampled from a human donor who was either an allogeneic HSCT recipient or a stem cell or donor lymphocyte infusion donor (not recorded which). It is not recorded whose cells these are; they may come from a transplant donor. V is TRBV7-9 and J is TRBJ2-1, with a weak D call TRBD2 (5 bases). The chain's CDR3 is CASSLSLGGRSSYNEQFF. In DNA form, the CDR3 reads TGTGCCAGCAGCCTCTCCCTAGGAGGACGATCGTCCTACAATGAGCAGTTCTTC. The variable domain in full, with the rest retrieved from reference TRBV7-9 and TRBJ2-1, is DTGVSQNPRHKITKRGQNVTFRCDPISEHNRLYWYRQTLGQGPEFLTYFQNEAQLEKSRLLSDRFSAERPKGSFSTLEIQRTEQGDSAMYLCASSLSLGGRSSYNEQFFGPGTRLTVL.